This T cell receptor beta chain was captured by sequencing in a study of a mutant IDH1 vaccine in newly diagnosed glioma. Overall study: Vaccines were first given 4-6 weeks after radiotherapy alone, or with temozolomide cycles. Before enrollment, the patients had been treated with radiotherapy alone, temozolomide alone, or both together. Most of them had received both. Points from the study as a whole: Under 95% of patients showed vaccine-induced immune responses across multiple MHC alleles.

Profiled with immunoSEQ multiplex PCR; TCRdb holds only in-frame clones, not every one. This table has roughly 70,000 clones, 65% to 85% appearing once. Losses at the gene ends were 6 bases for V and 7 bases for J; bases not matched to a gene: 18. From germline, CDR1 is SGHTA and CDR2 FQGTGA. The CDR3 loop spans 17 amino acids. As for this clone: Its matching antigen is unknown.

This sample's time point: week 11, during vaccination. Vaccine doses each comprised 300 ug of mutant IDH1 20-mer peptide, with topical imiquimod. This clonotype was sampled from a woman between 50 and 59 years old with glioma. The rearrangement uses TRBV7-3 and TRBJ2-1; 7 positions agree with TRBD1. Source: PBMCs, taken from a glioma patient whose treatment included an IDH1 peptide vaccine. CDR3 sequence: CASSLGIGAGGRNEQFF. In DNA, the CDR3 is TGTGCCAGCAGTTTGGGTATTGGGGCAGGGGGAAGAAATGAGCAGTTCTTC.